This is a list of T cell receptor beta chains from one sample in a study of tumor and adjacent non-tumor tissue in lung cancer. TCRdb recomputed calls from the multiplex PCR reads with MiXCR, one row per CDR3 protein. The profile shows tens of thousands of distinct CDR3 sequences, 70% to 90% of them singletons. The material sequenced was distant non-tumor lung tissue. Receptors originate from a man between 60 and 70 years old with non-small cell lung cancer. Both conserved end residues are part of each CDR3. D genes are given only for firm matches. Clone size is not always given. Where it is, it says once, few, many or a class for expanded clones.

v_gene: TRBV4-3
abundance: few
j_gene: TRBJ2-3
d_gene: .
CDR3nt: TGCGCCGGTAGCCAAGATGGAGCGGGCACCACAGATACGCAGTATTTT
CDR3aa: CAGSQDGAGTTDTQYF

v_gene: TRBV4-2
abundance: .
j_gene: TRBJ1-4
d_gene: TRBD1
CDR3nt: TGTGCCAGCAGCCAAGGTGACAGGGATCGTGAAAGAGTGTTTTTT
CDR3aa: CASSQGDRDRERVFF

v_gene: TRBV11-2
abundance: .
j_gene: TRBJ2-5
d_gene: TRBD2
CDR3nt: TGTGCCACCAGCCAGGGACTAGCGGAATTAGTAGAGACCCAGTACTTC
CDR3aa: CATSQGLAELVETQYF

v_gene: TRBV11-2
abundance: .
j_gene: TRBJ2-6
d_gene: TRBD2
CDR3nt: TGTACCAGCGGTCCAACTAGCGGGGGAGCCACTGGGGCCAATGTCCTGACTTTC
CDR3aa: CTSGPTSGGATGANVLTF

v_gene: TRBV6-5
abundance: .
j_gene: TRBJ2-6
d_gene: TRBD2
CDR3nt: TGTGCCAGCAGCCTAGCGGGGGCCTGCTCTGGGGTCAACGTCCTGACTTTC
CDR3aa: CASSLAGACSGVNVLTF

v_gene: TRBV11-1
abundance: .
j_gene: TRBJ2-1
d_gene: TRBD2
CDR3nt: TGTGCCAGCAGCTTTTCTTGGCTATCGGGAGGCAACAATGAGCAGTTCTTC
CDR3aa: CASSFSWLSGGNNEQFF

v_gene: TRBV11-3
abundance: few
j_gene: TRBJ2-1
d_gene: TRBD2
CDR3nt: TGTACCAGCAGCTTAGGGACTAACAATGAGCAGTTCTTC
CDR3aa: CTSSLGTNNEQFF

v_gene: TRBV12-3/TRBV12-4
abundance: .
j_gene: TRBJ2-4
d_gene: .
CDR3nt: TGTGCCAGCGGTTTAAAGTTTGGACAGAAAAATATTCAGTACTTC
CDR3aa: CASGLKFGQKNIQYF

v_gene: TRBV11-2
abundance: .
j_gene: TRBJ2-3
d_gene: .
CDR3nt: TGTGCCAGCAACTCAGGGAGGCAATACACAGATACGCAGTATTTT
CDR3aa: CASNSGRQYTDTQYF

v_gene: TRBV28
abundance: .
j_gene: TRBJ2-7
d_gene: .
CDR3nt: TGTGCCAGCAGCCCTACCGGCGGCGGTTTCTCCTACGAGCAGTACTTC
CDR3aa: CASSPTGGGFSYEQYF

v_gene: TRBV11-2
abundance: .
j_gene: TRBJ1-5
d_gene: .
CDR3nt: TGTGCCAGCAGGACCGGTCACGATAGTAATCAGCCCCAGCATTTT
CDR3aa: CASRTGHDSNQPQHF

v_gene: TRBV20-1
abundance: .
j_gene: TRBJ1-2
d_gene: .
CDR3nt: TGTAGTGCTAGTCTCTTCCGGGACCCCCGCCACGGCTACATCTTC
CDR3aa: CSASLFRDPRHGYIF

v_gene: TRBV20-1
abundance: .
j_gene: TRBJ2-3
d_gene: .
CDR3nt: TGCAGTGCCCCACCTCAGGGGCATGGTCCCACAGATACGCAGTATTTT
CDR3aa: CSAPPQGHGPTDTQYF

v_gene: TRBV12-3/TRBV12-4
abundance: once
j_gene: TRBJ1-2
d_gene: .
CDR3nt: TGTGTCAGCAGTTTCCGACAGGTGCGCGGTTACACCTTC
CDR3aa: CVSSFRQVRGYTF

v_gene: TRBV20-1
abundance: .
j_gene: TRBJ2-1
d_gene: .
CDR3nt: TGTAGTGCTATATTAGCAGGAGGGCTTTACAATGAGCAGTTCTTC
CDR3aa: CSAILAGGLYNEQFF

v_gene: TRBV6-2/TRBV6-3
abundance: .
j_gene: TRBJ2-5
d_gene: TRBD2
CDR3nt: TGTGTCAGCAGTTTCATAGCGGGCCGCGAAGAGACCCAGTACTTC
CDR3aa: CVSSFIAGREETQYF

v_gene: TRBV12-3/TRBV12-4
abundance: .
j_gene: TRBJ2-3
d_gene: .
CDR3nt: TGTGCCAGCAGGCGGACAGATACGCAGTATTTT
CDR3aa: CASRRTDTQYF

v_gene: TRBV30
abundance: .
j_gene: TRBJ2-1
d_gene: .
CDR3nt: TGTGCCTGGAGTACGATGAATGAGCAGTTCTTC
CDR3aa: CAWSTMNEQFF

v_gene: TRBV12-3/TRBV12-4
abundance: .
j_gene: TRBJ2-2
d_gene: .
CDR3nt: TGTGCCGGCAGTTCCCGGAAAGTACGGGCCGGGGAGCTGTTTTTT
CDR3aa: CAGSSRKVRAGELFF

v_gene: TRBV6-5
abundance: .
j_gene: TRBJ2-5
d_gene: TRBD1
CDR3nt: TGTGCCAGCAGTCCTTCGACAGGGTCGGAAGGAAAAACCCAGTACTTC
CDR3aa: CASSPSTGSEGKTQYF

v_gene: TRBV4-1
abundance: .
j_gene: TRBJ1-2
d_gene: .
CDR3nt: TGCGCCAGCAGCTACCCCCTGGGTTTAGGGGGGGCCTATGGCTACACCTTC
CDR3aa: CASSYPLGLGGAYGYTF

v_gene: TRBV11-2
abundance: .
j_gene: TRBJ1-1
d_gene: TRBD1
CDR3nt: TGTGCCAGCAGCCCCTCCAGGGGGTCATTGAGGGGTGAAGCTTTCTTC
CDR3aa: CASSPSRGSLRGEAFF

v_gene: TRBV6-2/TRBV6-3
abundance: .
j_gene: TRBJ2-3
d_gene: TRBD2
CDR3nt: TGTGCCAGCAGTCAAGAACTAGCGGGGGGTACAGATACGCAGTATTTT
CDR3aa: CASSQELAGGTDTQYF

v_gene: TRBV20-1
abundance: .
j_gene: TRBJ2-7
d_gene: TRBD1
CDR3nt: TGCAGTGCTATTGGAGCGACAGGGGCCTACGAGCAGTACTTC
CDR3aa: CSAIGATGAYEQYF

v_gene: TRBV19
abundance: .
j_gene: TRBJ2-5
d_gene: TRBD1
CDR3nt: TGTGCCAGTATAAGACAGGGGGGCCGCCAAGAGACCCAGTACTTC
CDR3aa: CASIRQGGRQETQYF

v_gene: TRBV19
abundance: once
j_gene: TRBJ2-7
d_gene: TRBD1
CDR3nt: TGTGCCAGTAGTAAGGGGACAGGGGGGAACTACAAGCAGTACTTC
CDR3aa: CASSKGTGGNYKQYF

v_gene: TRBV20-1
abundance: .
j_gene: TRBJ2-7
d_gene: .
CDR3nt: TGCAGTGTTAGAGACCAGCGGGTATCCTACGAGCACTACTTC
CDR3aa: CSVRDQRVSYEHYF

v_gene: TRBV20-1
abundance: .
j_gene: TRBJ2-7
d_gene: TRBD1
CDR3nt: TGCAGAGCTAGCTCCGGGACAGGAGGTCTCGAGCAGTACTTC
CDR3aa: CRASSGTGGLEQYF

v_gene: TRBV19
abundance: .
j_gene: TRBJ2-3
d_gene: .
CDR3nt: TGTGCCAGTAGTATGCGGGTAGGGTCTAAGGATACGCAGTATTTT
CDR3aa: CASSMRVGSKDTQYF

v_gene: TRBV12-3/TRBV12-4
abundance: .
j_gene: TRBJ1-4
d_gene: .
CDR3nt: TGTGCCAGCAGCCCCGCAAGTAACGAAAGACTGTTTTTT
CDR3aa: CASSPASNERLFF

v_gene: TRBV20-1
abundance: .
j_gene: TRBJ2-1
d_gene: .
CDR3nt: TGTAATGCTAGAGGGCAGGCAGCGTCCTACAATGAGCAGTTCTTC
CDR3aa: CNARGQAASYNEQFF

v_gene: TRBV11-2
abundance: .
j_gene: TRBJ1-3
d_gene: .
CDR3nt: TGTGTCAGCACCTTAGGGGGTGGCCCCGGAAACACCATATATTTT
CDR3aa: CVSTLGGGPGNTIYF

v_gene: TRBV20-1
abundance: .
j_gene: TRBJ1-6
d_gene: TRBD1
CDR3nt: TGCGGTGCTACCCAGGACAGGGCCGCTTCACCCCTCCACTTT
CDR3aa: CGATQDRAASPLHF

v_gene: TRBV30
abundance: .
j_gene: TRBJ2-1
d_gene: .
CDR3nt: TGTGTCTGTAGTGTAGCAAACAATGAGCAGTTCTTC
CDR3aa: CVCSVANNEQFF

v_gene: TRBV6-6
abundance: .
j_gene: TRBJ2-7
d_gene: .
CDR3nt: TGTGCTGCCTCGGGGGCGATCTCCTACGAGCAGTACTTC
CDR3aa: CAASGAISYEQYF

v_gene: TRBV20-1
abundance: .
j_gene: TRBJ2-7
d_gene: TRBD1
CDR3nt: TGCAGTATTGAGACGTCAGGGGGCTACGAGCAGTACTTC
CDR3aa: CSIETSGGYEQYF

v_gene: TRBV20-1
abundance: .
j_gene: TRBJ2-1
d_gene: TRBD2
CDR3nt: TGCAGTGCTGGAGAGGGTAGCGGGAGGAGCAAAGAGCAGTTCTTC
CDR3aa: CSAGEGSGRSKEQFF

v_gene: TRBV6-1
abundance: once
j_gene: TRBJ1-1
d_gene: TRBD1
CDR3nt: TGTGCCAGCAGTGAGAACAGGGGCGACACTGAAGCTCTCTTT
CDR3aa: CASSENRGDTEALF

v_gene: TRBV5-1
abundance: .
j_gene: TRBJ2-7
d_gene: .
CDR3nt: TGCGCCAGCAGGCTAGACTACGAGCAGTACTTC
CDR3aa: CASRLDYEQYF

v_gene: TRBV6-1
abundance: many
j_gene: TRBJ1-1
d_gene: .
CDR3nt: TGTGCCAGCAGTAACCGGGGCGCGGACACTGAAGCTTTCTTT
CDR3aa: CASSNRGADTEAFF

v_gene: TRBV20-1
abundance: .
j_gene: TRBJ2-3
d_gene: .
CDR3nt: TGCAGTGCCTTGGACATCCGGGGGGCAGATACGCAATATTTT
CDR3aa: CSALDIRGADTQYF

v_gene: TRBV4-2
abundance: .
j_gene: TRBJ1-2
d_gene: TRBD1
CDR3nt: TGTGCCAGCAGCCATAACACAGGGCAGGGGGACTATGGCTACACCTTC
CDR3aa: CASSHNTGQGDYGYTF

v_gene: TRBV6-1
abundance: many
j_gene: TRBJ1-1
d_gene: .
CDR3nt: TGTGCCAGCAGTATGGGGGGCGCGAACACTGAAGCTTTCTTT
CDR3aa: CASSMGGANTEAFF

v_gene: TRBV7-8
abundance: .
j_gene: TRBJ2-1
d_gene: TRBD2
CDR3nt: TGTGCCAGCAGCTTAGGACTAGCGGGAAGCTACAATGAGCAGTTCTTC
CDR3aa: CASSLGLAGSYNEQFF

v_gene: TRBV11-2
abundance: many
j_gene: TRBJ2-7
d_gene: .
CDR3nt: TGTGCCAGCAGCTTAGAGGCAAACGGCGAGCAGTACTTC
CDR3aa: CASSLEANGEQYF

v_gene: TRBV5-5
abundance: many
j_gene: TRBJ2-1
d_gene: .
CDR3nt: TGTGCCAGCAGCTTGGCTCCCGGGAAGGGGAATGAGCAGTTCTTC
CDR3aa: CASSLAPGKGNEQFF

v_gene: TRBV6-5
abundance: .
j_gene: TRBJ1-5
d_gene: TRBD1
CDR3nt: TGTGCTAGCAGCAGGACAGGGGATGGCAATAGCAAACAGCCCCAGCATTTT
CDR3aa: CASSRTGDGNSKQPQHF

v_gene: TRBV29-1
abundance: .
j_gene: TRBJ2-3
d_gene: TRBD2
CDR3nt: TGCAGCGACCGTCAGGGACTAGCAGGGGGGACGCAGTATTTT
CDR3aa: CSDRQGLAGGTQYF

v_gene: TRBV4-1
abundance: many
j_gene: TRBJ2-1
d_gene: TRBD2
CDR3nt: TGCGCCAGCAGCCAGGGTCGGGGGGGCCGGATGGGGAATGAGCAGTTCTTC
CDR3aa: CASSQGRGGRMGNEQFF

v_gene: TRBV6-6
abundance: few
j_gene: TRBJ2-5
d_gene: TRBD1
CDR3nt: TGTGCCAGCAGTGACCCGGGACAGCAAGAGACCCAGTACTTC
CDR3aa: CASSDPGQQETQYF

v_gene: TRBV30
abundance: .
j_gene: TRBJ2-2
d_gene: .
CDR3nt: TGTGCCTGGAGTTCGGCCGCCCGGTCCGGGGAGCTGTTTTTT
CDR3aa: CAWSSAARSGELFF

v_gene: TRBV6-6
abundance: .
j_gene: TRBJ1-1
d_gene: .
CDR3nt: TGCGCCTGCAGTTACGTCCTAGAGACCGAAGCTTTCTTT
CDR3aa: CACSYVLETEAFF

v_gene: TRBV20-1
abundance: .
j_gene: TRBJ2-1
d_gene: .
CDR3nt: TGCAGTGCTAGTATAGGATCTAGTGTCGAGCAGTTCTTC
CDR3aa: CSASIGSSVEQFF

v_gene: TRBV7-9
abundance: many
j_gene: TRBJ1-2
d_gene: .
CDR3nt: TGTGCCAGCAGCTTAGTTGGGGGAGGCTATGGCTACACCTTC
CDR3aa: CASSLVGGGYGYTF

v_gene: TRBV6-5
abundance: many
j_gene: TRBJ1-5
d_gene: .
CDR3nt: TGTGCCAGCAGTTACTCCCTGGACCTCGTAAAAGGGTGGCCCCAGCATTTT
CDR3aa: CASSYSLDLVKGWPQHF

v_gene: TRBV30
abundance: .
j_gene: TRBJ1-1
d_gene: .
CDR3nt: TGTGCCTGGAGTGCCCGGGGGTCTGAAGCTTTCTTT
CDR3aa: CAWSARGSEAFF

v_gene: TRBV4-3
abundance: .
j_gene: TRBJ2-2
d_gene: .
CDR3nt: TGCGCCAGCAGCCAAGATCCGGCAGGCTCCAGGGAGTTGTTTTTT
CDR3aa: CASSQDPAGSRELFF

v_gene: TRBV28
abundance: .
j_gene: TRBJ1-1
d_gene: .
CDR3nt: TGTGCCAGCAGTTTAAAGGGCGACGGGAACACTGAAGCTTTCTTT
CDR3aa: CASSLKGDGNTEAFF

v_gene: TRBV24-1
abundance: .
j_gene: TRBJ2-3
d_gene: .
CDR3nt: TGTGCCACCAGTGATGGTACGGGCCTCGCAGATACGCAGTATTTT
CDR3aa: CATSDGTGLADTQYF